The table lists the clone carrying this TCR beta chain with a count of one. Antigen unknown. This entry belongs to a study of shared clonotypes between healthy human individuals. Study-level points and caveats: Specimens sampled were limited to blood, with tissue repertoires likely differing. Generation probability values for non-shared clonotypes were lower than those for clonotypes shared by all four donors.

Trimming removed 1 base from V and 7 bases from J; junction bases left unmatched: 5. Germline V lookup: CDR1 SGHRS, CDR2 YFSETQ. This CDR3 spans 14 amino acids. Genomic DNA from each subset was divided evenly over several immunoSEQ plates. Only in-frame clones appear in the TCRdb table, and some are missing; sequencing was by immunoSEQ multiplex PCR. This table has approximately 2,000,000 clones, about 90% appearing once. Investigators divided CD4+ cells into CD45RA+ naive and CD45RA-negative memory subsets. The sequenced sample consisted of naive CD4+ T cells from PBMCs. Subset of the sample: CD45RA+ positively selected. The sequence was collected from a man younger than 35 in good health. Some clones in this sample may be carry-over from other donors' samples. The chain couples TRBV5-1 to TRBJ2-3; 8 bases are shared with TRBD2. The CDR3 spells CASSLTSGDNTQYF. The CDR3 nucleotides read TGCGCCAGCAGCTTGACTAGCGGAGACAATACGCAGTATTTT.